The subject of this entry is one T cell receptor beta chain. In germline, CDR1 is MNHEY, CDR2 SVGAGI. The ends lost 5 bases at V and 0 bases at J; junction bases unmatched: 7. The CDR3 extends over 15 amino acids. This entry comes from a study of T cell changes during pregnancy in multiple sclerosis. Sequencing was performed with immunoSEQ multiplex PCR; in TCRdb, only in-frame clones are kept and a portion is missing. The sample includes 70,000 to 95,000 clones, almost 95% of them seen just once. Sequenced here: peripheral blood, sampled in the third trimester of pregnancy. This TCR derives from a female donor with multiple sclerosis, enrolled in a pregnancy study. This chain uses TRBV6-5 with TRBJ2-7; 7 positions match TRBD2. In DNA form, the CDR3 reads TGTGCCAGCAGTCCCCTACTAGCGACCTCCTACGAGCAGTACTTC. It encodes CASSPLLATSYEQYF.